Sequencing of this T cell receptor (beta chain) was carried out in a study of a mutant IDH1 vaccine in newly diagnosed glioma (dated by TCRdb to about 2021). Study-level background: Patients were given eight vaccinations, in weeks 1, 3, 5, 7, 11, 15, 19 and 23, which matched visits V03 through V10. Of the 30 to 35 patients who were treated, around 62% were male and roughly 38% were female, and the mean age was around 43 years. Longitudinal TCRB deep sequencing was performed for about 25 treated patients wherever samples were available for exploratory analyses. Prior to enrollment, patients had been given standard therapy consisting of radiotherapy alone, temozolomide alone, or radiochemotherapy with temozolomide, with the combination given to most patients. Vaccination began 4-6 weeks after radiotherapy alone, or alongside temozolomide cycles in the chemotherapy-containing groups. Six visits were used for peripheral blood collection: V03 (baseline), V05, V07, V10, V12 and V13.

The CDR3, cysteine through phenylalanine, is 15 amino acids long. Only the CDR3 DNA stays, 45 bases, in frame from base 1. From the germline V gene (reference sequence), CDR1 is SGHNT and CDR2 is YYREEE. The V end gives up 3 bases and the J end 8 bases, leaving 13 bases in the junction not matched to a gene. The sample's time point label, in plain terms: week 11, during vaccination. A 20-mer mutant IDH1 peptide at 300 micrograms in Montanide made up each vaccine dose, which was injected subcutaneously together with topical imiquimod. The donors had newly diagnosed IDH1-mutant astrocytomas of WHO grade 3 or 4 that showed loss of nuclear ATRX. The samples were drawn from NOA16, a multicentre, single-arm, open-label phase I trial in Germany that tested a mutant IDH1 peptide vaccine in humans for the first time. Genomic DNA for TCRB sequencing was extracted from EDTA blood using the DNeasy Blood and Tissue Kit.

The paper's findings and limits, for the study overall: Selection of PBMC samples for TCRB deep sequencing was based on availability. Pseudoprogression appeared unrelated to alterations in the top peripheral T cell clonotypes detected by TCRB sequencing. It was noted by the authors that analyses of patient blood samples could not be reproduced owing to sample limitations. Immune responses induced by the vaccine were seen in 90% to 95% of patients across multiple MHC alleles.

Library method: the immunoSEQ multiplex PCR assay. Rearranged TCR beta chain sequences were amplified using the hsTCRB Kit according to the manufacturer's protocol. TCRB libraries were sequenced on an Illumina MiSeq. Concerning the study's data processing: The kit vendor's proprietary platform handled demultiplexing, trimming and gene mapping. Sourced from immuneACCESS, this table was stored by TCRdb with only in-frame sequences that have V and J called. A share of the clones is absent; for the studies checked, an unresolved V gene accounts for under half, and the remainder has no known explanation. V and J calls and clone size are copied from that table; D and trimming were computed from the DNA. Present in this sample are about 32,000 clones, around 78% of which were seen just once. The ten largest clones take up around 25% of the sample. About this clone: The antigen this receptor binds is unknown. No base quality information exists; no much larger clone differs at one position.

The rearrangement combines TRBV5-4 with TRBJ1-2; TRBD1 aligns with 7 central bases. The clonotype originates from a man younger than 45 with glioma. The sequencing used PBMCs, collected from a glioma patient whose treatment included an IDH1 peptide vaccine. The nucleotide sequence is given as TGTGCCAGCAGCTGGGGGACCAACAGGGGAGGAGGCTACACCTTC. This translates into CASSWGTNRGGGYTF.